This TCR beta chain was found in a study of glioma-infiltrating T cells. Study findings and constraints: Tissue and blood shared very few CDR3 sequences.

In this sample, this clonotype turned up a few times. No antigen is known for it. V dropped 1 base and J dropped 0 bases, with 16 bases sitting between them. The V gene's germline CDR1 is MGHRA and CDR2 YSYEKL. The CDR3 consists of 17 residues. Using RNA template, CDR3s of TCR alpha and beta were amplified with iRepertoire arm-PCR. Input was roughly 95-450 ng of tissue mRNA or PBMC total RNA. TCRdb reanalysed the multiplex PCR reads using MiXCR and keeps one entry per CDR3 protein. This table holds over 140,000 distinct CDR3 sequences, about 39% found once. Sequenced input: glioma tissue, nonneoplastic brain tissue, or PBMCs (not recorded which). This TCR was recovered from a human donor with low-grade glioma or glioblastoma, undergoing nonglioma brain surgery, or in good health (not recorded which). The rearrangement uses TRBV4-1 and TRBJ2-7; tentative D call: TRBD2 (6 bases). The CDR3, as DNA: TGCGCCAGCAGCCAAGTCCTCTACGGGGGTGACTCCTACGAGCAGTACTTC. Its protein is CASSQVLYGGDSYEQYF.